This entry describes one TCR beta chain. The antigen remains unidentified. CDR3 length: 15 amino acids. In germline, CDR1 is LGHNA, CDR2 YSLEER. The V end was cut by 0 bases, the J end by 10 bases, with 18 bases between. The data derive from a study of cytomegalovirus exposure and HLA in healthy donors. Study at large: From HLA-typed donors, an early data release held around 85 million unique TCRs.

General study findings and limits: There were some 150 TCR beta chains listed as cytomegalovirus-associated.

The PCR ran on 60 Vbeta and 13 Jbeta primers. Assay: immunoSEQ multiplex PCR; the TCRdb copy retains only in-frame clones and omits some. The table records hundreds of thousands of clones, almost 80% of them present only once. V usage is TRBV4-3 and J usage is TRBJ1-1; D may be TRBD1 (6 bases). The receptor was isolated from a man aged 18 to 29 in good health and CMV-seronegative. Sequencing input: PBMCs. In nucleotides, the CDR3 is TGCGCCAGCAGCCAAGAGGGGGCAGGGGTTGAGGTAGCTTTCTTT. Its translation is CASSQEGAGVEVAFF.